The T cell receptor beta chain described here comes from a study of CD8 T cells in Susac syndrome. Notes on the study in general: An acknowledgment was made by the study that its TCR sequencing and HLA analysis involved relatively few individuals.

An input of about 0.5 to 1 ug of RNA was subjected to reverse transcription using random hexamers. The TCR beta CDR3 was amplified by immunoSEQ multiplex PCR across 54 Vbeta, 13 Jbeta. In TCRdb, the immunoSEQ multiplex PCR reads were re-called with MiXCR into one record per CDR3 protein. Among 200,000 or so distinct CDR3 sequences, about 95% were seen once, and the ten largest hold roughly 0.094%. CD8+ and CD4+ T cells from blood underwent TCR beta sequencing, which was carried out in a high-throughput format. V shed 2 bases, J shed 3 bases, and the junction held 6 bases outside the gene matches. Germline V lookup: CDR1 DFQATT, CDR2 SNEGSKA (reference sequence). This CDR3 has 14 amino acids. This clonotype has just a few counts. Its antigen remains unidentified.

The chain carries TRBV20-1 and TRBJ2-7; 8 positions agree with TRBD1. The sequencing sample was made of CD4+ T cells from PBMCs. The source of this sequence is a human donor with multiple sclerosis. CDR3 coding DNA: TGCAGTGCTAGATACGACAGGGGTAACTACGAGCAGTACTTC. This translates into CSARYDRGNYEQYF.